This TCR beta chain was sequenced in a study of identical twins. Germline-derived CDR1 and CDR2 are MNHEY and SMNVEV (reference sequence). The length of the CDR3 is 13 residues. V dropped 4 bases and J dropped 4; count of bases not matched to a gene: 3. Via MiXCR, TCRdb re-called the 5' RACE reads, giving one row per CDR3 protein. The table lists some 190,000 distinct CDR3 sequences, 15% to 20% of them singletons. In addition, the sample was reused for a study of T cells expressing NK-cell markers.

This chain connects TRBV27 to TRBJ1-2, with TRBD1 identical over 7 bases. The sample consisted of CD8+ T cells sorted from blood. This TCR was recovered from a young woman in good health. The CDR3 loop is CASSSGTAYGYTF. The DNA for the CDR3 is TGTGCCAGCAGTTCCGGGACAGCCTATGGCTACACCTTC.